Listed here are 8 T cell receptor beta chains from one sample, sequenced in a study of a mutant IDH1 vaccine in newly diagnosed glioma. Using immunoSEQ multiplex PCR, the repertoire was profiled, and TCRdb retains in-frame clones only, with some absent. The sample lists more than 35,000 clones, approximately 85% occurring once. Time point described: week 5, during vaccination. A single vaccine dose contained 300 ug of mutant IDH1 20-mer peptide, and topical imiquimod was used with it. These receptors have no known antigen. Sequenced material: PBMCs, taken from a glioma patient whose treatment included an IDH1 peptide vaccine. These receptors were obtained from a man aged 35-49 years with glioma.

The chain recombines TRBV4-1 with TRBJ2-3, with D unclear. This CDR3 contains 13 residues. CDR1 is MGHRA and CDR2 is YSYEKL in the germline V gene. Trimming cost V 4 bases and J 5 bases, with 10 bases left between them. This CDR3 reads CASSPANRDTQYF. The CDR3 DNA reads TGCGCCAGCAGCCCGGCCAACCGAGATACGCAGTATTTT.

The chain employs TRBV7-9 and TRBJ1-3; TRBD1 aligns across 9 bases. The J segment lost 2 bases and the V segment lost 6 bases, leaving 5 bases of the junction unmatched. The CDR3 consists of 15 residues. The germline CDR1 and CDR2 sequences are SEHNR and FQNEAQ (reference sequence). Here the CDR3 DNA reads TGTGCCAGCAGTTCAGGACAGGGGACTGGAAACACCATATATTTT. It codes for CASSSGQGTGNTIYF. The variable domain in full, completed from reference TRBV7-9 and TRBJ1-3, reads DTGVSQNPRHKITKRGQNVTFRCDPISEHNRLYWYRQTLGQGPEFLTYFQNEAQLEKSRLLSDRFSAERPKGSFSTLEIQRTEQGDSAMYLCASSSGQGTGNTIYFGEGSWLTVV.

This clone has just one count. The V call is TRBV6-5, the J call TRBJ2-3, with 10 bases that match TRBD1. This CDR3 comprises 15 residues. The germline gives CDR1 MNHEY, CDR2 SVGAGI. The V segment lost 8 bases and the J segment 7 bases; nucleotides outside the gene matches: 12. The CDR3 protein is CASSLRDRGLYTQYF. For the CDR3, the DNA is TGTGCCAGCTCACTAAGGGACAGGGGTTTGTATACGCAGTATTTT.

The chain recombines TRBV11-2 with TRBJ2-3; D is undetermined. The CDR3 totals 16 residues. CDR1 and CDR2 from the germline V gene are SGHAT and FQNNGV. V was trimmed by 6 bases and J by 4 bases, leaving 20 bases between them. The CDR3 protein is CASSRVLHSFADTQYF. The CDR3 DNA follows: TGTGCCAGCAGTCGCGTGTTACATAGCTTTGCAGATACGCAGTATTTT. The full variable domain, its missing parts supplied by reference TRBV11-2 and TRBJ2-3, is EAGVAQSPRYKIIEKRQSVAFWCNPISGHATLYWYQQILGQGPKLLIQFQNNGVVDDSQLPKDRFSAERLKGVDSTLKIQPAKLEDSAVYLCASSRVLHSFADTQYFGPGTRLTVL.

The V and J genes are TRBV9 and TRBJ2-7, with D maybe TRBD2 (6 bases). V was clipped by 3 bases and J by 4 bases, with 17 bases between them. CDR3 length: 15 residues. The germline CDR1 and CDR2 sequences are SGDLS and YYNGEE. In nucleotides, the CDR3 is TGTGCCAGCAGCGCCGGGCTGGGACTTCCGTACGAGCAGTACTTC. Translated, it gives CASSAGLGLPYEQYF.

V usage is TRBV2 and J usage is TRBJ2-7; 8 nucleotides align to TRBD1. This CDR3 region has 13 residues. J lost 3 bases, V lost 3 bases, and 1 base had no gene match. CDR1 and CDR2 (germline): SNHLY, FYNNEI. CDR3 sequence (DNA): TGTGCCAGCAGTGATGGACAGGGCTACGAGCAGTACTTC. This translates into CASSDGQGYEQYF.

This clone was found a few times. The V gene is TRBV28, the J gene TRBJ2-7, with D tentatively TRBD1 (6 bases). The V and J ends lost 5 bases and 3 bases respectively, with 14 bases between them. The CDR3 covers 14 residues. CDR1 MDHEN and CDR2 SYDVKM come from the germline V gene. CDR3 sequence: CASSPQTGNYEQYF. DNA of the CDR3: TGTGCCAGCAGTCCCCAGACAGGTAACTACGAGCAGTACTTC.

The chain joins TRBV7-9 to TRBJ2-7; 7 bases align to TRBD1. The V and J ends lost 1 base and 5 bases, in that order; junction bases with no gene match: 2. The CDR3 loop spans 13 amino acids. The V gene's germline CDR1 is SEHNR and CDR2 FQNEAQ (reference sequence). Here the CDR3 reads CASSLVGGNEQYF. In DNA, the CDR3 is TGTGCCAGCAGCTTAGTAGGGGGCAACGAGCAGTACTTC.